Each of the 10 T cell receptor beta chains below was sequenced from the same sample in a study of blood T cell repertoires in COVID-19. The assay was immunoSEQ multiplex PCR, and TCRdb's table has in-frame clones only and misses some. The table includes some 320,000 clones, around nine tenths detected once. The sample comprised PBMCs or T cells enriched from blood (not recorded which). Every receptor here comes from a woman aged 45-59 years who had been exposed to COVID-19.

The chain has TRBV5-1 and TRBJ2-5; possible D gene TRBD1, 7 bases. This CDR3 has 13 residues. Looked up from germline, CDR1 is SGHRS and CDR2 is YFSETQ. Trimming shortened V by 3 bases and J by 5 bases, and 11 bases separated the two germline ends. The CDR3 coding sequence is TGCGCCAGCAGCTCCAGGGGGGTCGAGACCCAGTACTTC. This encodes CASSSRGVETQYF.

This rearrangement joins TRBV29-1 to TRBJ1-4; a possible D gene is TRBD1 (5 bases). V was clipped by 4 bases and J by 2 bases, with 14 bases between them. This CDR3 has 15 amino acids. Germline CDR1 and CDR2: SQVTM and ANQGSEA. CDR3 residues: CSVGLGPWTNEKLFF. In DNA form, the CDR3 reads TGCAGCGTTGGTTTGGGGCCTTGGACTAATGAAAAACTGTTTTTT. The full variable domain, in which reference TRBV29-1 and TRBJ1-4 provide the parts outside the CDR3, is SAVISQKPSRDICQRGTSLTIQCQVDSQVTMMFWYRQQPGQSLTLIATANQGSEATYESGFVIDKFPISRPNLTFSTLTVSNMSPEDSSIYLCSVGLGPWTNEKLFFGSGTQLSVL.

This clone was counted a single time. The rearrangement joins TRBV6-1 to TRBJ2-4; 8 nucleotides align to TRBD1. The trim removed 3 bases at V and 3 bases at J, leaving 7 bases unmatched. This CDR3 comprises 16 residues. From germline, CDR1 is MNHNS and CDR2 SASEGT. DNA of the CDR3: TGTGCCAGCAGTGAGCACCTTACAGGGGGCAAAAACATTCAGTACTTC. It specifies CASSEHLTGGKNIQYF.

On this clone: The sample holds other DNA sequences that translate to the same CDR3. The gene calls are TRBV5-1 and TRBJ1-1, with D possibly matching TRBD1 (5 bases). CDR1 and CDR2 from the germline V gene are SGHRS and YFSETQ. V was clipped by 3 bases and J by 2 bases, with 11 bases between them. The CDR3 is made up of 14 amino acids. The chain's CDR3 is CASSSQTENTEAFF. CDR3 in DNA: TGCGCCAGCAGCTCACAGACAGAAAACACTGAAGCTTTCTTT.

The chain couples TRBV27 to TRBJ1-4, with 9 bases lining up with TRBD1. The V gene's germline CDR1 is MNHEY and CDR2 SMNVEV (reference sequence). CDR3 size: 15 residues. V was clipped by 3 bases and J by 8 bases; unmatched bases: 7. The CDR3, as DNA: TGTGCCAGCAGTTTCCAACAGGGGGCGCGGGAAAAACTGTTTTTT. This translates into CASSFQQGAREKLFF. The variable domain in full, completed from reference TRBV27 and TRBJ1-4, reads EAQVTQNPRYLITVTGKKLTVTCSQNMNHEYMSWYRQDPGLGLRQIYYSMNVEVTDKGDVPEGYKVSRKEKRNFPLILESPSPNQTSLYFCASSFQQGAREKLFFGSGTQLSVL.

The chain has TRBV10-3 and TRBJ2-3; TRBD2 aligns across 7 bases. With 10 bases clipped from V and 2 bases from J, the junction kept 12 bases outside the gene matches. The germline CDR1 and CDR2 sequences are ENHRY and SYGVKD. This CDR3 contains 15 residues. CDR3: CATSPVGGNTDTQYF. The DNA for the CDR3 is TGTGCCACCTCCCCTGTGGGGGGGAACACAGATACGCAGTATTTT.

In nucleotides, the CDR3 is TGCGCCAGCAGCCAAGGGGACAGGGGTTATGAAGCTTTCTTT. It is translated as CASSQGDRGYEAFF. The chain carries TRBV4-1 and TRBJ1-1; 10 bases fit TRBD1. The V gene's germline CDR1 is MGHRA and CDR2 YSYEKL. The V and J ends lost 1 base and 7 bases, in that order; junction bases with no gene match: 3. The CDR3 runs 14 residues.

The V call is TRBV5-4, the J call TRBJ1-2; 7 bases are a match to TRBD1. With V trimmed by 3 bases and J by 5 bases, 10 bases remained unmatched. Per the germline V gene, CDR1 is SGHNT and CDR2 is YYREEE (reference sequence). The CDR3 is 15 amino acids. CDR3 in amino acids: CASSSEGDRSYGYTF. In nucleotides, the CDR3 is TGTGCCAGCAGCTCGGAGGGGGACAGATCATATGGCTACACCTTC.

The chain uses TRBV2 and TRBJ2-1; TRBD2 matches at 8 bases. Looked up from germline, CDR1 is SNHLY and CDR2 is FYNNEI. V gave up 6 bases and J gave up 5 bases; unmatched junction bases: 9. CDR3 size: 15 residues. CDR3 region: CASSHEGGGNNEQFF. The CDR3 DNA is TGTGCCAGCAGCCATGAGGGCGGGGGGAACAATGAGCAGTTCTTC.

This clone was seen only a few times. The chain employs TRBV7-2 and TRBJ1-6, with 7 bases that match TRBD1. This CDR3 region has 15 residues. Germline V lookup: CDR1 SGHTA, CDR2 FQGNSA. Trimming cost V 5 bases and J 6 bases; bases outside gene matches: 7. CDR3 nucleotides: TGTGCCAGCAGCCCGTGGGGGGACAGTAATTCACCCCTCCACTTT. Protein: CASSPWGDSNSPLHF.